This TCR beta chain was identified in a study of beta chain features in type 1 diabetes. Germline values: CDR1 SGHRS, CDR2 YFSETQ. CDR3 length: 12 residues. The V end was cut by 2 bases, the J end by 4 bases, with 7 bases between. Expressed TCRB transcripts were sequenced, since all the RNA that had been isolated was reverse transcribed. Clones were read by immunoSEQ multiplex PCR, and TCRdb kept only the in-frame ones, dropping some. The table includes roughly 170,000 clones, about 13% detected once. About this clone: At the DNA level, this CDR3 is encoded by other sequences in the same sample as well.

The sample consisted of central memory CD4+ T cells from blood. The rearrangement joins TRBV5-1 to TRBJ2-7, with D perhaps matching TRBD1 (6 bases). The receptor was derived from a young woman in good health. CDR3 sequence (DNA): TGCGCCAGCAGCTTAGACAGGTACGAGCAGTACTTC. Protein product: CASSLDRYEQYF.